Given below is one TCR beta chain in context. The antigen is unknown. The data are from a study of shared clonotypes between healthy human individuals. Study information: Each donor contributed plates that comprised three CD4 naive, three CD4 memory, two CD8 naive and one CD8 memory.

The CDR3 totals 16 residues. Germline values: CDR1 SGHRS, CDR2 YFSETQ. The V end was cut by 3 bases, the J end by 3 bases, with 15 bases between. Study-wide points: With four donors compared, roughly 4.9% of naive CD4 clonotypes were shared. The genetic and exposure-history diversity represented was limited by few donors.

Libraries were prepared by immunoSEQ multiplex PCR; TCRdb keeps only in-frame clonotypes and omits some of them. The sample consists of about 990,000 clones, roughly 74% of them appearing once. This receptor was identified in a man between 18 and 35 years old in good health. Some clones in this sample may be carry-over from other donors' samples. Sequencing was carried out using memory CD4+ T cells from PBMCs. Subset denoted: CD45RA-negative fraction. The J gene is TRBJ2-2, the V gene TRBV5-1; D is possibly TRBD2 (5 bases). The DNA of the CDR3 is TGCGCCAGCAGCTCGCCCGGAGGTGGGGACACCGGGGAGCTGTTTTTT. Translated: CASSSPGGGDTGELFF.